These T cell receptor beta chains were read from a single sample in a study of CD8+CD57+ T cells in acquired aplastic anemia. Using its own MiXCR run on the reads, TCRdb lists one record per CDR3 protein. The sample consists of under 350,000 distinct CDR3 sequences, 55% to 65% of them appearing once. Sequencing was carried out using sorted CD4+, CD8+, or CD8+CD57+ T cells (not recorded which) from PBMCs. The origin of the receptors is a human donor with severe aplastic anemia or a healthy control (not recorded which). Both conserved end residues are part of each CDR3. A D gene is named only where the DNA matches it firmly. Size tells how often a clone was seen (once, few, many) or the class of an expanded clone, and some rows leave it out.

TGTGCCAGTAGTATGAATTTAGGACCGGCGGGTGAAAAACTGTTTTTT	CASSMNLGPAGEKLFF	many	.	16	TRBJ1-4	TRBV19
TGTGCCAGCAGTCAGGACTACGACAATGAGCAGTTCTTC	CASSQDYDNEQFF	once	.	13	TRBJ2-1	TRBV2
TGTGCCAGCTCACCAGGGAGCAATCAGCCCCAGCATTTT	CASSPGSNQPQHF	many	.	13	TRBJ1-5	TRBV7-9
TGCGCCAGCAGCCTATCTAGGGCTGCCTCCTACGAGCAGTACTTC	CASSLSRAASYEQYF	.	.	15	TRBJ2-7	TRBV2
TGTGCCAGTAGTATCGGGAGGGTTGGATATGGCTACACCTTC	CASSIGRVGYGYTF	.	.	14	TRBJ1-2	TRBV19
TGCAGTGCTAGTCCCACGAACACTGAAGCTTTCTTT	CSASPTNTEAFF	.	.	12	TRBJ1-1	TRBV20-1
TGCAGTGCAATAGGACAGGGGCGGGACACTGAAGCTTTCTTT	CSAIGQGRDTEAFF	.	TRBD1	14	TRBJ1-1	TRBV20-1
TGTGCCATCAGTGAGTCGATATCCCGGACCAACAATGAGCAGTTCTTC	CAISESISRTNNEQFF	.	.	16	TRBJ2-1	TRBV10-3
TGTGCCAGCAGCATAAACCAGGGCACGGATACGCAGTATTTT	CASSINQGTDTQYF	many	.	14	TRBJ2-3	TRBV7-3
TGTGCCAGCTCAGAACATTATTCTAGCGAGCAGTACTTC	CASSEHYSSEQYF	many	.	13	TRBJ2-7	TRBV18
TGCGCCAGCAGCTTGGTTACAGGGGGCAACTATGGCTACACCTTC	CASSLVTGGNYGYTF	many	TRBD1	15	TRBJ1-2	TRBV5-1
TGTGCCAGCAGCCCCCGGACAGGAACAACTGGAAACACCATATATTTT	CASSPRTGTTGNTIYF	.	TRBD1	16	TRBJ1-3	TRBV7-8
TGTGCCAGCAGCGGCCGGTCGGGTGAGCAGTTCTTC	CASSGRSGEQFF	.	.	12	TRBJ2-1	TRBV11-3
TGTGCCAGCACCCTGAGTTGGACAGGGGGCACCGGGGAGCTGTTTTTT	CASTLSWTGGTGELFF	many	TRBD1	16	TRBJ2-2	TRBV27
TGTGCCAGCAGCTTTCGGACTAGCGGGGGGGCGTGGTTCTTC	CASSFRTSGGAWFF	.	TRBD2	14	TRBJ2-1	TRBV9
TGTGCCAGTTCGGAAGAACCGAATGAAAAACTGTTTTTT	CASSEEPNEKLFF	many	.	13	TRBJ1-4	TRBV19
TGTGCCAGCAGCCCGACAGGGGTTAGCAATCAGCCCCAGCATTTT	CASSPTGVSNQPQHF	few	TRBD1	15	TRBJ1-5	TRBV7-9
TGTGCCAGCAGTTCTGGGGCCTACACCGGGGAGCTGTTTTTT	CASSSGAYTGELFF	many	.	14	TRBJ2-2	TRBV28
TGTGCCAGCTCACCACTCGGGACAGGGGGTCGGGGAGAGACCCAGTACTTC	CASSPLGTGGRGETQYF	.	TRBD1	17	TRBJ2-5	TRBV18
TGTGCCAGCAGCTTAAGTGGTAGCACTCGGACCTCAGATACGCAGTATTTT	CASSLSGSTRTSDTQYF	once	.	17	TRBJ2-3	TRBV7-8
TGCAGTGCTACGGGACAGGCGAGCAATCAGCCCCAGCATTTT	CSATGQASNQPQHF	few	TRBD1	14	TRBJ1-5	TRBV20-1
TGTGCCACCACGGCCCACGGCTACACCTTC	CATTAHGYTF	once	.	10	TRBJ1-2	TRBV6-5
TGTGCCAGCAGCTTATTAGGGGGCGCGGGGGACACTGAAGCTTTCTTT	CASSLLGGAGDTEAFF	many	TRBD1	16	TRBJ1-1	TRBV7-8
TGTGCCAGCAGCCCTACCGGTAACTACGAGCAGTACTTC	CASSPTGNYEQYF	.	.	13	TRBJ2-7	TRBV7-8
TGTGCCAGTAGTATGATAGGAGGAGGCCATCAGCCCCAGCATTTT	CASSMIGGGHQPQHF	many	.	15	TRBJ1-5	TRBV19
TGCAGTGCTAGAGATCCCATACGGCAATCCAATGAGCAGTTCTTC	CSARDPIRQSNEQFF	many	.	15	TRBJ2-1	TRBV20-1
TGTGCCGGCTGGGGGGGAGGCAGGGGGTACGAGCAGTACTTC	CAGWGGGRGYEQYF	few	.	14	TRBJ2-7	TRBV10-3
TGTGCCAGCAGCCCCCGGGACAGGGAAAATACGCAGTATTTT	CASSPRDRENTQYF	.	TRBD1	14	TRBJ2-3	TRBV7-9
TGCGCCAGCAGCTTGGATCACGACTCCCCGGGACCCGCAGATACGCAGTATTTT	CASSLDHDSPGPADTQYF	.	.	18	TRBJ2-3	TRBV5-1